A selection of T cell receptor beta chains follows, all from one sample in a study of cytomegalovirus exposure and HLA in healthy donors. The repertoire was sequenced with immunoSEQ multiplex PCR; TCRdb's copy has only in-frame clones and lacks some. The table includes 250,000 to 350,000 clones, around two thirds detected once. The sequenced sample was PBMCs. The receptors come from a female donor in good health and CMV-seronegative. CDR3s include the opening cysteine and the closing phenylalanine or tryptophan. D genes are given only for firm matches. Not every row has a clone size; where given, it reads once, few, many or a size class.

v_call: TRBV5-1
j_call: TRBJ1-4
cdr3_length: 15
clone_size: NA
d_call: TRBD1
cdr3_aa: CASTPGQASNEKLFF
cdr3_nt: TGCGCCAGCACCCCCGGACAGGCGAGTAATGAAAAACTGTTTTTT

v_call: TRBV27
j_call: TRBJ2-7
cdr3_length: 15
clone_size: NA
d_call: TRBD2
cdr3_aa: CASSPGLEVSYEQYF
cdr3_nt: TGTGCCAGCAGTCCCGGACTAGAGGTTTCCTACGAGCAGTACTTC

v_call: TRBV5-6
j_call: TRBJ1-5
cdr3_length: 14
clone_size: NA
d_call: TRBD1
cdr3_aa: CASSSGGYGQPQHF
cdr3_nt: TGTGCCAGCAGCTCAGGGGGCTACGGTCAGCCCCAGCATTTT

v_call: TRBV2
j_call: TRBJ2-1
cdr3_length: 14
clone_size: NA
d_call: TRBD1
cdr3_aa: CASGTGGWYNEQFF
cdr3_nt: TGTGCCAGCGGGACAGGGGGCTGGTACAATGAGCAGTTCTTC

v_call: TRBV7-7
j_call: TRBJ2-1
cdr3_length: 14
clone_size: NA
d_call: TRBD2
cdr3_aa: CASSKGLALNEQFF
cdr3_nt: TGTGCTAGCAGCAAGGGACTAGCGTTGAATGAGCAGTTCTTC

v_call: TRBV11-2
j_call: TRBJ2-1
cdr3_length: 17
clone_size: NA
d_call: TRBD2
cdr3_aa: CASSPWTSGSSYNEQFF
cdr3_nt: TGTGCCAGCAGCCCATGGACTAGCGGGAGCTCCTACAATGAGCAGTTCTTC

v_call: TRBV5-6
j_call: TRBJ2-4
cdr3_length: 15
clone_size: NA
d_call: TRBD2
cdr3_aa: CASSLDLAGENIQYF
cdr3_nt: TGTGCCAGCAGCTTGGACCTAGCGGGAGAGAACATTCAGTACTTC

v_call: TRBV6-5
j_call: TRBJ1-1
cdr3_length: 14
clone_size: NA
d_call: TRBD1
cdr3_aa: CASMPGGPNTEAFF
cdr3_nt: TGTGCCAGCATGCCAGGGGGGCCGAACACTGAAGCTTTCTTT

v_call: TRBV28
j_call: TRBJ2-7
cdr3_length: 17
clone_size: NA
d_call: TRBD2
cdr3_aa: CASSHTGTSGRVSEQYF
cdr3_nt: TGTGCCAGCAGTCACACCGGGACTAGCGGGAGAGTGAGCGAGCAGTACTTC

v_call: TRBV6-1
j_call: TRBJ1-1
cdr3_length: 15
clone_size: NA
d_call: NA
cdr3_aa: CASSPLRGGNTEAFF
cdr3_nt: TGTGCCAGCAGTCCCTTGAGGGGGGGAAACACTGAAGCTTTCTTT

v_call: TRBV30
j_call: TRBJ2-5
cdr3_length: 13
clone_size: NA
d_call: NA
cdr3_aa: CAWTLDSGKTQYF
cdr3_nt: TGTGCCTGGACCCTCGACAGTGGGAAGACCCAGTACTTC

v_call: TRBV19
j_call: TRBJ2-3
cdr3_length: 15
clone_size: few
d_call: TRBD2
cdr3_aa: CASSPTLAGGLPPYF
cdr3_nt: TGTGCCAGTAGTCCTACCCTAGCGGGAGGGCTCCCTCCGTATTTT

v_call: TRBV7-9
j_call: TRBJ2-2
cdr3_length: 17
clone_size: NA
d_call: TRBD1
cdr3_aa: CASSNSGTGVNTGELFF
cdr3_nt: TGTGCCAGCAGCAACTCCGGGACAGGGGTGAACACCGGGGAGCTGTTTTTT

v_call: TRBV29-1
j_call: TRBJ2-3
cdr3_length: 13
clone_size: NA
d_call: NA
cdr3_aa: CSPATGVGDTQYF
cdr3_nt: TGCAGCCCCGCAACGGGAGTGGGTGATACGCAGTATTTT

v_call: TRBV5-1
j_call: TRBJ2-2
cdr3_length: 17
clone_size: few
d_call: TRBD2
cdr3_aa: CASSWGPSGTNTGELFF
cdr3_nt: TGCGCCAGCAGCTGGGGTCCTAGCGGGACTAACACCGGGGAGCTGTTTTTT

v_call: TRBV6-1
j_call: TRBJ2-3
cdr3_length: 12
clone_size: few
d_call: NA
cdr3_aa: CASSIGTDTQYF
cdr3_nt: TGTGCCAGCAGTATAGGCACAGATACGCAGTATTTT

v_call: TRBV7-7
j_call: TRBJ2-2
cdr3_length: 16
clone_size: NA
d_call: TRBD2
cdr3_aa: CASSLAAGGNTGELFF
cdr3_nt: TGTGCCAGCAGCTTAGCAGCGGGAGGGAACACCGGGGAGCTGTTTTTT

v_call: TRBV11-3
j_call: TRBJ2-7
cdr3_length: 14
clone_size: NA
d_call: NA
cdr3_aa: CASSYGRNSYEQYF
cdr3_nt: TGTGCCAGCAGCTACGGGAGAAACTCCTACGAGCAGTACTTC

v_call: TRBV19
j_call: TRBJ1-1
cdr3_length: 13
clone_size: NA
d_call: NA
cdr3_aa: CASSILTGTEAFF
cdr3_nt: TGTGCCAGTAGTATATTGACAGGCACTGAAGCTTTCTTT

v_call: TRBV11-2
j_call: TRBJ1-5
cdr3_length: 15
clone_size: NA
d_call: NA
cdr3_aa: CASSLVRGGNQPQHF
cdr3_nt: TGTGCCAGCAGCTTAGTAAGAGGAGGTAATCAGCCCCAGCATTTT

v_call: TRBV5-1
j_call: TRBJ2-5
cdr3_length: 14
clone_size: NA
d_call: TRBD1
cdr3_aa: CASSFGQGGETQYF
cdr3_nt: TGCGCCAGCAGCTTTGGACAGGGAGGTGAGACCCAGTACTTC

v_call: TRBV27
j_call: TRBJ2-7
cdr3_length: 15
clone_size: NA
d_call: TRBD1
cdr3_aa: CASSLSGTGAKEQYF
cdr3_nt: TGTGCCAGCAGTTTATCGGGGACAGGGGCTAAAGAGCAGTACTTC

v_call: TRBV4-1
j_call: TRBJ2-5
cdr3_length: 15
clone_size: NA
d_call: TRBD2
cdr3_aa: CASSEGLAHQETQYF
cdr3_nt: TGCGCCAGCAGCGAAGGACTAGCGCATCAAGAGACCCAGTACTTC

v_call: TRBV7-6
j_call: TRBJ2-7
cdr3_length: 17
clone_size: few
d_call: NA
cdr3_aa: CASSFKGLGGSSYEQYF
cdr3_nt: TGTGCCAGCAGCTTTAAAGGACTAGGGGGATCCTCCTACGAGCAGTACTTC

v_call: TRBV27
j_call: TRBJ2-7
cdr3_length: 14
clone_size: NA
d_call: TRBD1
cdr3_aa: CASSLGTTGFEQYF
cdr3_nt: TGTGCCAGCAGTTTAGGGACGACAGGGTTCGAGCAGTACTTC

v_call: TRBV5-4
j_call: TRBJ2-5
cdr3_length: 13
clone_size: NA
d_call: NA
cdr3_aa: CASSLMTAETQYF
cdr3_nt: TGTGCCAGCAGCTTAATGACAGCCGAGACCCAGTACTTC

v_call: TRBV7-2
j_call: TRBJ1-2
cdr3_length: 15
clone_size: NA
d_call: NA
cdr3_aa: CASSPRQPRGYGYTF
cdr3_nt: TGTGCCAGCAGCCCTAGACAGCCCAGGGGCTATGGCTACACCTTC

v_call: TRBV6-5
j_call: TRBJ2-7
cdr3_length: 15
clone_size: NA
d_call: NA
cdr3_aa: CASSPGDSWPYEQYF
cdr3_nt: TGTGCCAGCAGTCCGGGGGACAGTTGGCCCTACGAGCAGTACTTC

v_call: TRBV10-3
j_call: TRBJ2-1
cdr3_length: 17
clone_size: NA
d_call: NA
cdr3_aa: CAISESGFGEGVGEQFF
cdr3_nt: NA

v_call: TRBV2
j_call: TRBJ2-7
cdr3_length: 14
clone_size: few
d_call: TRBD1
cdr3_aa: CASSEEGGLREQYF
cdr3_nt: TGTGCCAGCAGTGAAGAAGGGGGCTTGCGAGAGCAGTACTTC

v_call: TRBV30
j_call: TRBJ1-3
cdr3_length: 14
clone_size: NA
d_call: NA
cdr3_aa: CAWSPLPVGNTIYF
cdr3_nt: TGTGCCTGGAGTCCCCTACCCGTCGGAAACACCATATATTTT

v_call: TRBV7-9
j_call: TRBJ2-1
cdr3_length: 15
clone_size: NA
d_call: TRBD2
cdr3_aa: CASSFSGGVHNEQFF
cdr3_nt: TGTGCCAGCAGCTTCTCCGGGGGGGTACACAATGAGCAGTTCTTC

v_call: TRBV5-1
j_call: TRBJ2-2
cdr3_length: 14
clone_size: NA
d_call: NA
cdr3_aa: CASSLATETGELFF
cdr3_nt: TGCGCCAGCAGCTTAGCGACGGAGACCGGGGAGCTGTTTTTT

v_call: TRBV6-1
j_call: TRBJ1-6
cdr3_length: 15
clone_size: once
d_call: NA
cdr3_aa: CASSDWTVKNSPLHF
cdr3_nt: TGTGCCAGCAGTGATTGGACAGTTAAAAATTCACCCCTCCACTTT

v_call: TRBV5-5
j_call: TRBJ2-1
cdr3_length: 15
clone_size: NA
d_call: TRBD2
cdr3_aa: CASSSLAGGHNEQFF
cdr3_nt: TGTGCCAGCAGCTCTCTAGCGGGAGGGCACAATGAGCAGTTCTTC

v_call: TRBV5-4
j_call: TRBJ1-1
cdr3_length: 12
clone_size: NA
d_call: NA
cdr3_aa: CASSLDSREAFF
cdr3_nt: TGTGCCAGCAGCTTGGACAGCCGTGAGGCTTTCTTT

v_call: TRBV10-3
j_call: TRBJ2-2
cdr3_length: 15
clone_size: NA
d_call: TRBD2
cdr3_aa: CAISEAGEYTGELFF
cdr3_nt: TGTGCCATCAGTGAGGCGGGGGAGTACACCGGGGAGCTGTTTTTT

v_call: TRBV28
j_call: TRBJ2-5
cdr3_length: 15
clone_size: NA
d_call: TRBD1
cdr3_aa: CASSLSDRGRETQYF
cdr3_nt: TGTGCCAGCAGTTTGTCAGACAGGGGAAGAGAGACCCAGTACTTC

v_call: TRBV9
j_call: TRBJ1-1
cdr3_length: 15
clone_size: NA
d_call: TRBD1
cdr3_aa: CASSVISTGATEAFF
cdr3_nt: TGTGCCAGCAGCGTCATATCGACAGGGGCCACTGAAGCTTTCTTT

v_call: TRBV10-3
j_call: TRBJ1-1
cdr3_length: 15
clone_size: NA
d_call: TRBD1
cdr3_aa: CAISGDRPMNTEAFF
cdr3_nt: TGTGCCATCAGTGGGGACAGGCCCATGAACACTGAAGCTTTCTTT

v_call: TRBV27
j_call: TRBJ2-6
cdr3_length: 18
clone_size: NA
d_call: NA
cdr3_aa: CASSSPPLVSSGANVLTF
cdr3_nt: TGTGCCAGCAGTTCACCCCCACTAGTCAGCTCTGGGGCCAACGTCCTGACTTTC

v_call: TRBV7-3
j_call: TRBJ2-1
cdr3_length: 16
clone_size: NA
d_call: TRBD2
cdr3_aa: CASSKGSGSSYNEQFF
cdr3_nt: TGTGCCAGCAGCAAAGGTAGCGGGAGCTCCTACAATGAGCAGTTCTTC

v_call: TRBV2
j_call: TRBJ2-5
cdr3_length: 15
clone_size: few
d_call: TRBD2
cdr3_aa: CASSVGLAGVETQYF
cdr3_nt: TGTGCCAGCAGTGTGGGACTAGCGGGAGTTGAGACCCAGTACTTC

v_call: TRBV6-5
j_call: TRBJ1-1
cdr3_length: 13
clone_size: few
d_call: TRBD1
cdr3_aa: CASSYSRGQITFF
cdr3_nt: TGTGCCAGCAGTTACTCCCGGGGACAGATCACTTTCTTT

v_call: TRBV5-4
j_call: TRBJ1-4
cdr3_length: 14
clone_size: once
d_call: NA
cdr3_aa: CASSTGQPNEKLFF
cdr3_nt: TGTGCCAGCAGTACGGGACAACCTAATGAAAAACTGTTTTTT

v_call: TRBV7-2
j_call: TRBJ2-1
cdr3_length: 16
clone_size: once
d_call: NA
cdr3_aa: CASSQGGWLPDNEQFF
cdr3_nt: TGTGCCAGCAGCCAAGGAGGCTGGCTACCCGACAATGAGCAGTTCTTC

v_call: TRBV4-2
j_call: TRBJ2-7
cdr3_length: 19
clone_size: NA
d_call: TRBD2
cdr3_aa: CASSPFLAGEKSSGYEQYF
cdr3_nt: TGTGCCAGCAGCCCTTTTCTAGCGGGAGAGAAAAGTTCGGGCTACGAGCAGTACTTC

v_call: TRBV9
j_call: TRBJ2-7
cdr3_length: 14
clone_size: few
d_call: TRBD2
cdr3_aa: CASSPTSGAYEQYF
cdr3_nt: TGTGCCAGCAGCCCAACTAGCGGTGCCTACGAGCAGTACTTC

v_call: TRBV18
j_call: TRBJ1-2
cdr3_length: 15
clone_size: NA
d_call: TRBD1
cdr3_aa: CASSPTGTGDYGYTF
cdr3_nt: TGTGCCAGCTCCCCCACCGGGACAGGGGACTATGGCTACACCTTC

v_call: TRBV28
j_call: TRBJ2-1
cdr3_length: 14
clone_size: NA
d_call: TRBD2
cdr3_aa: CASVPSGAYNEQFF
cdr3_nt: TGTGCCAGCGTCCCTAGCGGGGCATACAATGAGCAGTTCTTC

v_call: TRBV11-3
j_call: TRBJ2-7
cdr3_length: 13
clone_size: NA
d_call: NA
cdr3_aa: CASSLGNRGEQYF
cdr3_nt: TGTGCCAGCAGCTTGGGAAACCGGGGCGAGCAGTACTTC

v_call: TRBV2
j_call: TRBJ2-7
cdr3_length: 14
clone_size: once
d_call: TRBD1
cdr3_aa: CASSEQGRGSEQYF
cdr3_nt: TGTGCCAGCAGTGAACAGGGCAGGGGGAGCGAGCAGTACTTC

v_call: TRBV7-9
j_call: TRBJ2-2
cdr3_length: 17
clone_size: NA
d_call: TRBD2
cdr3_aa: CASSLGWLAGGTGELFF
cdr3_nt: TGTGCCAGCAGCTTAGGCTGGCTAGCGGGAGGGACCGGGGAGCTGTTTTTT

v_call: TRBV2
j_call: TRBJ2-7
cdr3_length: 12
clone_size: few
d_call: NA
cdr3_aa: CASSGTGYEQYF
cdr3_nt: TGTGCCAGCAGCGGAACAGGCTACGAGCAGTACTTC

v_call: TRBV7-9
j_call: TRBJ2-1
cdr3_length: 15
clone_size: NA
d_call: TRBD1
cdr3_aa: CASSPPGQRDNEQFF
cdr3_nt: TGTGCCAGCAGCCCACCGGGACAGCGAGACAATGAGCAGTTCTTC

v_call: TRBV5-4
j_call: TRBJ2-5
cdr3_length: 17
clone_size: NA
d_call: TRBD2
cdr3_aa: CASSLGGTSPPMETQYF
cdr3_nt: TGTGCCAGCAGCTTGGGGGGGACTAGCCCTCCTATGGAGACCCAGTACTTC

v_call: TRBV7-2
j_call: TRBJ1-1
cdr3_length: 15
clone_size: NA
d_call: TRBD1
cdr3_aa: CASSLRTGADTEAFF
cdr3_nt: TGTGCCAGCAGCCTACGGACAGGGGCGGACACTGAAGCTTTCTTT

v_call: TRBV4-1
j_call: TRBJ2-1
cdr3_length: 15
clone_size: NA
d_call: TRBD2
cdr3_aa: CASSKGLAGGTEQFF
cdr3_nt: TGCGCCAGCAGCAAGGGACTAGCGGGAGGTACCGAGCAGTTCTTC

v_call: TRBV6-4
j_call: TRBJ2-3
cdr3_length: 15
clone_size: NA
d_call: NA
cdr3_aa: CASSKSSDRTDTQYF
cdr3_nt: TGTGCCAGCAGCAAATCTAGCGACCGCACAGATACGCAGTATTTT

v_call: TRBV6-1
j_call: TRBJ1-3
cdr3_length: 12
clone_size: NA
d_call: NA
cdr3_aa: CASSLSGNTIYF
cdr3_nt: TGTGCCAGCAGTCTCTCCGGAAACACCATATATTTT